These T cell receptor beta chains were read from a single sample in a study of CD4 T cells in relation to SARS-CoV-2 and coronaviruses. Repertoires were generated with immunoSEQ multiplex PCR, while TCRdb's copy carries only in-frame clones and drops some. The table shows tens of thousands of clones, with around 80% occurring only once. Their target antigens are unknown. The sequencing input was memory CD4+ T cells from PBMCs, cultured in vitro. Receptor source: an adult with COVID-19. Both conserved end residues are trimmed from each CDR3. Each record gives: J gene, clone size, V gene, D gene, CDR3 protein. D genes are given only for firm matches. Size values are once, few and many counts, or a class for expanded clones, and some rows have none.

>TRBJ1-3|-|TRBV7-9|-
ASSLGVESGNTIY
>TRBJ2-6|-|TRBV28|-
ASSLWSGVQAGANVLT
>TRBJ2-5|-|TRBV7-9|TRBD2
ASSLLASGRLQETQY
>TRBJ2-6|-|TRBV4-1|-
ASSRRESSGANVLT
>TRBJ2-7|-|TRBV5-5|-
ASSLRGASPYEQY
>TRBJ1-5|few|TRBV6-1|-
ASSALLKGRNQPQH
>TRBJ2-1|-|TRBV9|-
ASSVDPSSYNEQF
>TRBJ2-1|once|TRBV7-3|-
ASSFGSPREQF
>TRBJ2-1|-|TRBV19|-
ASTAAYFRGNEQF
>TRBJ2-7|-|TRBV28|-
ATLDRVYEQY
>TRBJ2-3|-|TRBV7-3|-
ASSLTAGDTQY
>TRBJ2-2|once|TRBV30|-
AWSIQQGSTGELF
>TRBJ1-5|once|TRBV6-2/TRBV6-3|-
ASSTSGRSNQPQH
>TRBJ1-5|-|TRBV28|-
ASTIPLQPQH
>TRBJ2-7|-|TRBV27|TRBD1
ASSLVRAGGSYEQY
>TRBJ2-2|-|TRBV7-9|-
ASSLYQSRPGELF
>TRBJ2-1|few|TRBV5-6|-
ASSLRGSSYNEQF
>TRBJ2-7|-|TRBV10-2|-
ASQGGSYEQY
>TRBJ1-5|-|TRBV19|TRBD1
ASHGTGGNNQPQH
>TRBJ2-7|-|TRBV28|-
ASSFGPSPTYEQY
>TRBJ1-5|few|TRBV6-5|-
ASLGHSNQPQH
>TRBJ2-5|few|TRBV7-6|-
ASSLAGGGLQETQY
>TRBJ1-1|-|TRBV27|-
ASSRSSVNTEAF
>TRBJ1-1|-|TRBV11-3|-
ASSLDGRGGSTEAF
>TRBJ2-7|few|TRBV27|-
ASSLPGRFGYEQY
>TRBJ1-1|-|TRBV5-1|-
ASSLRKPNTEAF
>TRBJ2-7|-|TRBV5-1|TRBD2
ASSPRTSASYEQY
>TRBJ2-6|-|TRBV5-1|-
ASSGGLGNLT
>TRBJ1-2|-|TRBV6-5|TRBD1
ASKTGFNGYT
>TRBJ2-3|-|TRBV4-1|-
ASSSDFSDTQY
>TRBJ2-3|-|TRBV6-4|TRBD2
ASSSRTSGMSTDTQY
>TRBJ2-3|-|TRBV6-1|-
ASSAGQRTSWADTQY
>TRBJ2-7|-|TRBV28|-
ASSQVGTAGEQY
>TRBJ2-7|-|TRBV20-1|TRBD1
SASPGQHYKQY
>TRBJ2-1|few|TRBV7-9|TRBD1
ASSPRRQGADNEQF
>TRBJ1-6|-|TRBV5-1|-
ASSLRETNSPLH
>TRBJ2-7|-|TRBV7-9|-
ASSQGEYAYEQY
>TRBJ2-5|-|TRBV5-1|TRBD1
ASSLVVGQGKTQY
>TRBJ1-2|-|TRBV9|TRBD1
ASSIGQGENYGYT
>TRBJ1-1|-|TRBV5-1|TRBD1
ASSSPGQGASGAF
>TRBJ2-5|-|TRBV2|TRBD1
TLGAGGKETQY
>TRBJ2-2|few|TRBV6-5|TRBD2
ASNPTSGAGELF
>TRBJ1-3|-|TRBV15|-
ATSRPLQSLSGNTIY
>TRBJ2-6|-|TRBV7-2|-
ASSLRQLSGANVLT
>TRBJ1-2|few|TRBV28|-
ASRDSFYGYT
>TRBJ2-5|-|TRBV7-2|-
ASSLMRAQETQY
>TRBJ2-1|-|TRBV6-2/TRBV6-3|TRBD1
ASSYGQGAYNEQF
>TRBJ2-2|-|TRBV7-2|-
ASIIERANTGELF
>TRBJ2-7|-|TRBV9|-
ASSRDLSYEQY
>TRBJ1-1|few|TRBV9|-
ASSGPLGTEAF
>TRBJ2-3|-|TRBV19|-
ASRAGATDTQY